Following are 4 T cell receptor beta chains from one sample sequenced in a study of CDR3 diversity in severe acne. TCRdb independently ran MiXCR on the PCR reads; one entry per CDR3 protein. The sample includes some 84,000 distinct CDR3 sequences, roughly half seen only once; the top ten take 9.5% to 13%. The sample consisted of blood. These receptor sequences come from a male donor in good health, serving as a control.

V is TRBV7-9 and J is TRBJ2-7, with TRBD1 matching 10 bases. J was trimmed by 6 bases and V by 9 bases; bases with no gene match: 14. Germline V gene lookup returns CDR1 SEHNR and CDR2 FQNEAQ (reference sequence). The CDR3 has 15 residues. As DNA, the CDR3 is TGTGCCAGTAAGTTAAACGGGACAGGGGTGGGCGAGCAGTACTTC. This sequence encodes CASKLNGTGVGEQYF.

About this clonotype: A junction boundary mismatches the germline segment, possibly from a read error. The CDR3 reads CASSQDLSVGEAFF. CDR3 in DNA: TGCGCCAGCAGCCAAGACCTGTCGGTAGGAGAAGCTTTCTTT. The chain couples TRBV9 to TRBJ1-1, with unresolved D. The germline V gene has CDR1 SGDLS and CDR2 YYNGEE. The CDR3 length is 14 residues. The variable domain in full, completed from reference TRBV9 and TRBJ1-1, reads DSGVTQTPKHLITATGQRVTLRCSPRSGDLSVYWYQQSLDQGLQFLIQYYNGEERAKGNILERFSAQQFPDLHSELNLSSLELGDSALYFCASSQDLSVGEAFFGQGTRLTVV.

This clonotype was detected many times. The rearrangement uses TRBV4-1 and TRBJ1-1; 8 positions match TRBD1. Germline-derived CDR1 and CDR2 are MGHRA and YSYEKL. J gave up 4 bases and V 1 base, and 2 bases lay outside the gene matches. The CDR3 has 14 amino acids. CDR3 amino acids: CASSQVTGGTEAFF. DNA of the CDR3: TGCGCCAGCAGCCAAGTAACAGGGGGCACTGAAGCTTTCTTT.

This clonotype was found a few times. The rearrangement joins TRBV7-2 to TRBJ1-1, with no clear D. Germline lookup yields CDR1 SGHTA and CDR2 FQGNSA. V shed 5 bases and J shed 0 bases, with 10 bases lying between them. The CDR3 length is 14 residues. Here the CDR3 DNA reads TGTGCCAGCAGCGGTCGGACGCTGAACACTGAAGCTTTCTTT. Protein sequence: CASSGRTLNTEAFF.